This T cell receptor (beta chain) originates from a study of blood T cell repertoires in COVID-19. Study-wide context: Sample material is recorded as cDNA or gDNA derived from T cells, B-cell-depleted T cells, or PBMCs.

Authors' data handling: How many nucleated cells were present was estimated from reference gene primer amplification. The assay was immunoSEQ multiplex PCR, and TCRdb's table has in-frame clones only and misses some. The V and J calls and clone size come from that table; D and trimming were worked out from the DNA. The sample includes about 100,000 clones, over 65% of them seen just once. The CDR3 is 14 amino acids. With V trimmed by 2 bases and J by 6 bases, 4 bases remained unmatched. Per germline, CDR1 MNHNY and CDR2 SVGAGI (reference sequence). The clonotype comes from a human donor in a cohort sampled during active COVID-19. This chain links TRBV6-6 with TRBJ2-7, with 10 nucleotides matching TRBD1. Sequenced material: peripheral blood. The CDR3, as DNA: TGTGCCAGCAGTTACGGACAGGGGGGGGTCGAGCAGTACTTC. Its translation: CASSYGQGGVEQYF.